This T cell receptor beta chain originates from a study of T cell changes during pregnancy in multiple sclerosis. CDR3 length: 14 residues. Germline CDR1 reads SGHRS; CDR2 reads YFSETQ. Trimming at V came to 4 bases and at J to 7 bases, leaving 5 bases not matched to a gene. Clones were sequenced by immunoSEQ multiplex PCR, and TCRdb holds only the in-frame ones, with some missing. The table lists about 75,000 clones, roughly 94% of them singletons. The TCR was taken from a female donor with multiple sclerosis, enrolled in a pregnancy study. This chain links TRBV5-1 with TRBJ2-1; 10 nucleotides align to TRBD1. This specimen was CD4+ T cells from peripheral blood mononuclear cells, taken after pregnancy. The CDR3 sequence is CASSLWDRGNEQFF. CDR3 nucleotide sequence: TGCGCCAGCAGCCTCTGGGACAGGGGAAATGAGCAGTTCTTC.